These 22 T cell receptor beta chains came from one sample sequenced in a study of radiation and T cells in renal cell carcinoma. The method was immunoSEQ multiplex PCR; TCRdb's version includes in-frame clones alone and lacks a portion of them. The data contain approximately 16,000 clones, approximately 53% of them singletons. Treatment meaning: treatment-naive control, cytoreductive nephrectomy. The input for sequencing was tumor tissue, taken from a patient whose treatment was nephrectomy without radiotherapy. Receptors originate from a man between 45 and 60 years old with renal cell carcinoma.

The J gene is TRBJ2-7, the V gene TRBV7-2; D is ambiguous. The V gene lost 2 bases and the J gene lost 5 bases, with 16 bases spanning the gap. This CDR3 region has 15 residues. CDR1 is SGHTA, CDR2 FQGNSA, per germline. This CDR3 is CASSLPPSYVHEQYF. The DNA for the CDR3 is TGTGCCAGCAGCTTACCCCCTAGTTATGTCCACGAGCAGTACTTC.

The gene calls are TRBV5-1 and TRBJ1-6; 10 nucleotides align to TRBD1. J lost 8 bases, V lost 0 bases, and 5 bases had no gene match. There are 16 residues in the CDR3. Germline V lookup: CDR1 SGHRS, CDR2 YFSETQ. CDR3 amino acids: CASSLGRGTGDSPLHF. The CDR3 bases are TGCGCCAGCAGCTTGGGTCGGGGGACAGGGGATTCACCCCTCCACTTT.

The chain links TRBV6-5 to TRBJ1-2; 8 bases agree with TRBD1. V was clipped by 5 bases and J by 3 bases; unmatched bases: 5. The CDR3 sequence is 14 residues long. Germline CDR1 is MNHEY and CDR2 is SVGAGI. CDR3 region: CASSTGTGHYGYTF. The CDR3 bases are TGTGCCAGCAGTACCGGGACAGGCCACTATGGCTACACCTTC.

The V gene is TRBV7-9, the J gene TRBJ2-1; D ambiguous. The V end was cut by 3 bases, the J end by 3 bases, with 9 bases between. The length of the CDR3 is 14 residues. Germline V gives CDR1 SEHNR, CDR2 FQNEAQ (reference sequence). CDR3 sequence reads: CASSFGPGYNEQFF. Here the CDR3 DNA reads TGTGCCAGCAGCTTCGGTCCGGGCTACAATGAGCAGTTCTTC. Complete variable domain (other parts from reference TRBV7-9 and TRBJ2-1): DTGVSQNPRHKITKRGQNVTFRCDPISEHNRLYWYRQTLGQGPEFLTYFQNEAQLEKSRLLSDRFSAERPKGSFSTLEIQRTEQGDSAMYLCASSFGPGYNEQFFGPGTRLTVL.

This clone was counted a few times. The CDR3 protein is CASRAGRYSNQPQHF. DNA for the CDR3: TGTGCCAGCAGAGCGGGACGGTATAGCAATCAGCCCCAGCATTTT. The chain uses TRBV6-4 and TRBJ1-5; maybe TRBD1 (5 bases). The CDR3 totals 15 residues. Germline lookup yields CDR1 MRHNA and CDR2 SNTAGT. V dropped 6 bases and J dropped 0 bases, with 12 bases sitting between them.

This chain links TRBV7-9 with TRBJ2-5, with a tentative D call TRBD1 (5 bases). Germline CDR1 is SEHNR and CDR2 is FQNEAQ (reference sequence). With 3 bases removed from V and 4 bases from J, the gap between germline ends came to 15 bases. The CDR3 extends over 15 amino acids. DNA for the CDR3: TGTGCCAGCAGCTTCCGTCAGGGTGAAGGAGAGACCCAGTACTTC. This translates into CASSFRQGEGETQYF.

The genes are TRBV5-1 and TRBJ2-1, with D possibly being TRBD2 (6 bases). CDR3 length equals 17 residues. The germline V gene has CDR1 SGHRS and CDR2 YFSETQ. V dropped 1 base and J dropped 0 bases, with 14 bases sitting between them. CDR3 DNA: TGCGCCAGCAGCTTGACGGGACTTTTAAGCTCCTACAATGAGCAGTTCTTC. It translates to CASSLTGLLSSYNEQFF.

This clone was picked up a small number of times. V and J are TRBV11-2 and TRBJ2-5; D possibly matches TRBD1 or TRBD2 (5 bases each). The DNA end lines up better with TRBJ2-7; the J call may be wrong. Per germline, CDR1 SGHAT and CDR2 FQNNGV. The CDR3 covers 16 residues. The CDR3 nucleotides read TGTGCCAGCAGCATAGGTACTAGAATTAGGGGCTTCGAGCAGTACTTC. This encodes CASSIGTRIRGFEQYF.

The rearrangement joins TRBV7-9 to TRBJ2-7; 7 bases match TRBD2. The CDR3 is 15 residues long. V lost 1 base and J lost 2; bases outside the gene matches: 5. Germline assignment: CDR1 SEHNR and CDR2 FQNEAQ (reference sequence). As DNA, the CDR3 is TGTGCCAGCAGCTTAGAGACTAGCAGAACCTACGAGCAGTACTTC. Translating gives CASSLETSRTYEQYF.

The V and J genes are TRBV9 and TRBJ2-2, with 11 bases identical to TRBD2. Trimming at V came to 4 bases and at J to 4 bases, leaving 9 bases not matched to a gene. CDR1 and CDR2 (germline): SGDLS, YYNGEE. The CDR3 runs to 17 residues. The CDR3 DNA is TGTGCCAGCAGCATCCCTAGCGGGGGGCCCGTCACCGGGGAGCTGTTTTTT. It yields the protein CASSIPSGGPVTGELFF. Based on the CDR3 plus reference TRBV9 and TRBJ2-2, the full variable domain is DSGVTQTPKHLITATGQRVTLRCSPRSGDLSVYWYQQSLDQGLQFLIQYYNGEERAKGNILERFSAQQFPDLHSELNLSSLELGDSALYFCASSIPSGGPVTGELFFGEGSRLTVL.

Here the CDR3 DNA reads TGTGCCAGCCAACTTACAACAGGGAACCAAGAGACCCAGTACTTC. Translating it yields CASQLTTGNQETQYF. The genes are TRBV18 and TRBJ2-5; D possibly corresponds to TRBD1 (6 bases). Per germline, CDR1 KGHSH and CDR2 LQKENI. V was trimmed by 8 bases and J by 0 bases, leaving 16 bases between them. The CDR3 length is 15 residues.

The V and J genes are TRBV18 and TRBJ1-1; 9 positions match TRBD1. V lost 2 bases and J lost 5; bases outside the gene matches: 3. The CDR3 is made up of 14 amino acids. Germline lookup yields CDR1 KGHSH and CDR2 LQKENI. The CDR3 nucleotides are TGTGCCAGCTCACCAGGGACAGGGTTAACTGAAGCTTTCTTT. The encoded protein is CASSPGTGLTEAFF.

In its sample, this clone was seen many times. The chain couples TRBV7-3 to TRBJ2-1; TRBD2 matches 8 bases. Germline CDR1 is SGHTA and CDR2 is FQGTGA. V gave up 2 bases and J gave up 6 bases; unmatched junction bases: 6. The CDR3 has 15 residues. CDR3 in DNA: TGTGCCAGCAGCTTAGTAGCGGGGTCTGTCAATGAGCAGTTCTTC. It encodes CASSLVAGSVNEQFF.

This clone occurred a few times. The V and J genes are TRBV6-5 and TRBJ2-7, with D tentatively TRBD2 (6 bases). Germline V lookup: CDR1 MNHEY, CDR2 SVGAGI. V gave up 2 bases and J gave up 6 bases, with 8 bases separating them. The CDR3 loop spans 12 amino acids. The DNA of the CDR3 is TGTGCCAGCAGTTACGGGGGAGGCGAGCAGTACTTC. Translated, it gives CASSYGGGEQYF.

Judged by abundance, this clone is medium-sized. The chain has TRBV5-4 and TRBJ1-2, with 9 bases fitting TRBD1. The ends lost 4 bases at V and 8 bases at J; junction bases unmatched: 12. The germline V gene has CDR1 SGHNT and CDR2 YYREEE (reference sequence). The CDR3 extends over 15 amino acids. DNA for the CDR3: TGTGCCAGCAGCCCCGACGAGGGGGACAGGGTCGGCTACACCTTC. Its protein is CASSPDEGDRVGYTF.

This clone is judged medium-sized. CDR3 sequence: CASSEWSGAGTF. The DNA for the CDR3 is TGTGCCAGCAGTGAATGGTCCGGCGCTGGCACCTTC. This chain links TRBV25-1 with TRBJ1-2; D is uncertain. The ends were cut back, 1 base at V and 13 bases at J, with 13 bases in the middle. CDR1 MGHDK and CDR2 SYGVNS come from the germline V gene. The CDR3 has 12 residues.

The chain combines TRBV9 with TRBJ2-7, with TRBD1 matching over 9 bases. This CDR3 region has 15 residues. V was pared by 3 bases and J by 1 base, with 5 bases of the junction left unmatched. Germline V gives CDR1 SGDLS, CDR2 YYNGEE. In nucleotides, the CDR3 is TGTGCCAGCAGCGCGTCCGGGACAGGGTCCTACGAGCAGTACTTC. The encoded protein is CASSASGTGSYEQYF.

V is TRBV5-6 and J is TRBJ2-5, with D uncertain. The CDR3 has 14 amino acids. The V end lost 4 bases, the J end lost 5 bases, and 15 bases lay between the germline ends. Per germline, CDR1 SGHDT and CDR2 YYEEEE. DNA for the CDR3: TGTGCCAGCAGCCTGACAAACCGTGTTGAGACCCAGTACTTC. Translated: CASSLTNRVETQYF.

The J gene is TRBJ2-1, the V gene TRBV5-1; D is perhaps TRBD2 (6 bases). This CDR3 is 16 amino acids long. Between the trimmed V and J ends, which lost 4 bases and 0 bases, there was a span of 14 bases. CDR1 SGHRS and CDR2 YFSETQ come from the germline V gene. CDR3 region: CASSPQYGGSYNEQFF. The CDR3 DNA reads TGCGCCAGCAGCCCCCAATACGGGGGCTCCTACAATGAGCAGTTCTTC.

This clone has just a few counts. The V call is TRBV5-1, the J call TRBJ2-1, with 8 nucleotides matching TRBD2. The CDR3 has 17 amino acids. Germline lookup yields CDR1 SGHRS and CDR2 YFSETQ. V was clipped by 5 bases and J by 0 bases; unmatched bases: 10. CDR3: CASRPAGDLRSYNEQFF. Written as DNA, the CDR3 is TGCGCCAGCAGGCCAGCGGGGGATCTTCGCTCCTACAATGAGCAGTTCTTC.

By frequency in the sample, this clone is medium-sized. The CDR3 sequence: CASSALGGEQFF. DNA for the CDR3: TGTGCCAGCAGCGCCCTCGGGGGCGAGCAGTTCTTC. The genes are TRBV9 and TRBJ2-1; D may match TRBD1 or TRBD2 (6 bases each). Trimming removed 3 bases at V and 10 bases at J, with 11 bases between. CDR3 length: 12 amino acids. Per germline, CDR1 SGDLS and CDR2 YYNGEE. Looking up the rest from reference TRBV9 and TRBJ2-1 gives the full variable domain: DSGVTQTPKHLITATGQRVTLRCSPRSGDLSVYWYQQSLDQGLQFLIQYYNGEERAKGNILERFSAQQFPDLHSELNLSSLELGDSALYFCASSALGGEQFFGPGTRLTVL.

This clone is medium-sized by share. This sequence joins TRBV10-3 and TRBJ2-5, with 8 positions matching TRBD1. Looked up from germline, CDR1 is ENHRY and CDR2 is SYGVKD. The CDR3 length is 14 residues. The trim removed 3 bases at V and 3 bases at J, leaving 3 bases unmatched. This CDR3 is CAISEGQGKETQYF. Here the CDR3 DNA reads TGTGCCATCAGTGAAGGACAGGGCAAAGAGACCCAGTACTTC.